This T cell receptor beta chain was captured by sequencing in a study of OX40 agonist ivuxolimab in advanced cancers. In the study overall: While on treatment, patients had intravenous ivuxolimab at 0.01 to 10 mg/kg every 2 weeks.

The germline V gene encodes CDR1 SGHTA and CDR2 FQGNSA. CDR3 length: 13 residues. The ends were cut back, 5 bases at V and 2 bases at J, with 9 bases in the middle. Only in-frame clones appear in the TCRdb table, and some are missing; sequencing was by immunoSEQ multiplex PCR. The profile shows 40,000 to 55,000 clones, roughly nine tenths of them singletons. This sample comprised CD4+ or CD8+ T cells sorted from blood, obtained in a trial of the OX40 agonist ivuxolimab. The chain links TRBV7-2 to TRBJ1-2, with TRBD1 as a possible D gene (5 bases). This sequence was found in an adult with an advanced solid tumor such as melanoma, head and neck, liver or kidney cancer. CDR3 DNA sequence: TGTGCCAGCAGCCGGGACCTAAACTATGGCTACACCTTC. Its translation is CASSRDLNYGYTF.